The T cell receptor beta chain described here comes from a study of cytomegalovirus exposure and HLA in healthy donors. This clone has only a few counts. Data came from immunoSEQ multiplex PCR; TCRdb stores just in-frame clones and leaves some out. This sample has 150,000 to 200,000 clones; more than 75% occur once, and the top ten carry 2.5% to 3%. The receptor comes from a man between 18 and 29 years old in good health and CMV-seronegative. Sequences were obtained from PBMCs.

This chain's CDR3 is CASSLPGNYGYTF. CDR3 bases: TGTGCCAGCAGCTTACCAGGGAACTATGGCTACACCTTC. The chain joins TRBV11-2 to TRBJ1-2; tentative D call: TRBD1 (5 bases). The length of the CDR3 is 13 residues. Germline V gene lookup returns CDR1 SGHAT and CDR2 FQNNGV. V dropped 2 bases and J dropped 2 bases, with 6 bases sitting between them.